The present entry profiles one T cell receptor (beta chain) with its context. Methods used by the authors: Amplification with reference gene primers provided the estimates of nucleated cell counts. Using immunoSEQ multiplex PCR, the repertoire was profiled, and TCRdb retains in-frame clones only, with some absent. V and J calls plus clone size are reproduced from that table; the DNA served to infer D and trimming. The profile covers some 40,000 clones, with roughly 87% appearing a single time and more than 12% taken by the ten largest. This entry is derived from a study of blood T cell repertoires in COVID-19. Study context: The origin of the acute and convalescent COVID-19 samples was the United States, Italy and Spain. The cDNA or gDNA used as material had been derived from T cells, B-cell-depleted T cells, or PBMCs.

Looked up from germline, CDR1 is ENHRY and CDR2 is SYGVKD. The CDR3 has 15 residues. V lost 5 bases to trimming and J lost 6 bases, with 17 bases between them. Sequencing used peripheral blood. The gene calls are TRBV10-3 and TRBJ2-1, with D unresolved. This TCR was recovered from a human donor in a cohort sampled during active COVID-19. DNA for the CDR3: TGTGCCATCAGTTCGTTGGAGAAACAAACCAATGAGCAGTTCTTC. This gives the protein CAISSLEKQTNEQFF.